These T cell receptor beta chains were read from a single sample in a study of siplizumab effects on memory and regulatory T cells. The protocol was immunoSEQ multiplex PCR, while the TCRdb copy is restricted to in-frame clones and leaves out a portion. The repertoire holds 95,000 to 100,000 clones, about 90% seen once, with around 13% in the top ten. Sequenced input: non-Treg CD4+ T cells sorted from blood. The receptor source for this set is a human donor in good health. Both conserved end residues are part of each CDR3. A D gene is named only where the DNA matches it firmly. Only some rows state a clone size, as once, few, many or a class for expanded clones.

V gene	clone size	D gene	J gene	CDR3 protein	CDR3 DNA
TRBV5-1	NA	NA	TRBJ2-7	CASASSSYEQYF	TGCGCCAGCGCGTCTAGCTCCTACGAGCAGTACTTC
TRBV28	NA	TRBD2	TRBJ2-7	CASSSLAGTTYEQYF	TGTGCCAGCAGCTCACTAGCGGGAACTACCTACGAGCAGTACTTC
TRBV2	NA	NA	TRBJ1-3	CASSGAVIGNTIYF	TGTGCCAGCAGTGGGGCGGTCATTGGAAACACCATATATTTT
TRBV18	NA	NA	TRBJ2-3	CASSPKRVWGSGSDTQYF	TGTGCCAGCTCACCAAAAAGGGTGTGGGGGTCGGGTAGTGACACGCAGTATTTT
TRBV6-5	NA	TRBD1	TRBJ1-1	CASLGDRASTEAFF	TGTGCCAGCCTGGGGGACAGGGCTAGCACTGAAGCTTTCTTT
TRBV19	NA	NA	TRBJ1-5	CASSIENQPQHF	TGTGCCAGTAGTATAGAGAATCAGCCCCAGCATTTT
TRBV9	NA	TRBD2	TRBJ2-7	CASSASGRAVYEQYF	TGTGCCAGCAGCGCTAGCGGGAGGGCCGTATACGAGCAGTACTTC
TRBV5-6	NA	NA	TRBJ1-5	CASSFRGADQPQHF	TGTGCCAGCAGCTTCAGGGGCGCCGATCAGCCCCAGCATTTT
TRBV5-6	NA	NA	TRBJ1-5	CASSRGTVGYNQPQHF	TGTGCCAGCAGCAGGGGGACCGTGGGATACAATCAGCCCCAGCATTTT
TRBV6-4	NA	TRBD2	TRBJ2-3	CASSVTSGTTDTQYF	TGTGCCAGCAGTGTGACTAGCGGGACCACAGATACGCAGTATTTT
TRBV27	few	NA	TRBJ2-5	CASSSLESLETQYF	TGTGCCAGCAGTTCTCTAGAGTCCCTAGAGACCCAGTACTTC
TRBV6-5	once	NA	TRBJ2-1	CASSPDRSYNEQFF	TGTGCCAGCAGTCCGGACAGATCTTACAATGAGCAGTTCTTC
TRBV6-5	NA	TRBD1	TRBJ1-5	CASSPGGQPQHF	TGTGCCAGCAGTCCAGGGGGCCAGCCCCAGCATTTT
TRBV19	NA	NA	TRBJ1-5	CASSAGNRVGQPQHF	TGTGCCAGTAGTGCCGGTAACAGGGTTGGTCAGCCCCAGCATTTT
TRBV29-1	once	NA	TRBJ1-1	CSVGSRIQPNTEAFF	TGCAGCGTTGGATCCCGTATACAGCCGAACACTGAAGCTTTCTTT
TRBV18	NA	NA	TRBJ2-2	CASSPAGPTGELFF	TGTGCCAGCTCACCTGCAGGGCCCACCGGGGAGCTGTTTTTT
TRBV5-4	NA	TRBD1	TRBJ2-7	CASSLSGQGAYEQYF	TGTGCCAGCAGCTTGTCGGGACAGGGGGCCTACGAGCAGTACTTC
TRBV9	NA	NA	TRBJ2-3	CASSVVPLATDTQYF	TGTGCCAGCAGCGTAGTCCCTCTAGCGACAGATACGCAGTATTTT
TRBV28	NA	NA	TRBJ1-2	CASSLPGRDYGYTF	TGTGCCAGCAGTTTACCGGGCAGAGACTATGGCTACACCTTC
TRBV10-1	NA	TRBD2	TRBJ2-3	CASRDSGRSDTQYF	TGCGCCAGCAGAGATAGCGGGAGATCAGATACGCAGTATTTT
TRBV19	NA	NA	TRBJ2-4	CASSSYIGAKNIQYF	TGTGCCAGTAGTTCGTACATTGGGGCCAAAAACATTCAGTACTTC
TRBV19	NA	TRBD1	TRBJ1-4	CASRPTGALNEKLFF	TGTGCCAGTAGACCGACAGGGGCGCTTAATGAAAAACTGTTTTTT
TRBV11-3	NA	NA	TRBJ2-3	CASSLGNGVTDTQYF	TGTGCCAGCAGCTTAGGTAACGGAGTCACAGATACGCAGTATTTT
TRBV11-2	NA	NA	TRBJ2-7	CASSLERRAYEQYF	TGTGCCAGCAGCTTAGAGCGCAGGGCCTACGAGCAGTACTTC
TRBV19	NA	NA	TRBJ2-3	CASSTLDRRDTQYF	TGTGCCAGTAGTACCTTGGACAGAAGAGATACGCAGTATTTT
TRBV6-5	NA	NA	TRBJ2-5	CASSYSMGVGGETQYF	TGTGCCAGCAGTTACTCGATGGGAGTCGGTGGGGAGACCCAGTACTTC